This T cell receptor beta chain was retrieved from a study of cytomegalovirus exposure and HLA in healthy donors. Study-level points and caveats: TCR beta V segments were, for the most part, productive about 87% or about 30% of the time in an earlier analysis. The study assumed roughly uniform donor sequencing depth for presence/absence analyses.

V shed 4 bases, J shed 7 bases, and the junction held 10 bases outside the gene matches. This CDR3 has 15 amino acids. CDR1 is KGHSH, CDR2 LQKENI, per germline. About this clone itself: The antigen is not known.

The PCR used 60 Vbeta and 13 Jbeta primers. Generated by immunoSEQ multiplex PCR, the TCRdb table keeps only in-frame clones and is missing some. This repertoire comprises roughly 64,000 clones; its ten largest clones make up 3.6%. This chain connects TRBV18 to TRBJ1-2, with 9 positions matching TRBD1. Sequencing input: PBMCs. The TCR originated in a woman between 18 and 29 years old in good health and CMV-seronegative. The CDR3 here is CASSLGTGQGVGYTF. The CDR3 nucleotides are TGTGCCAGCTCACTCGGGACAGGGCAGGGTGTTGGCTACACCTTC.